What follows is one T cell receptor (beta chain) and its context. Antigen unknown. The sample originates from a study of monozygotic twins with inflammatory bowel disease. Using the 5' RACE reads, TCRdb records one entry per CDR3 protein without DNA. The table lists around 410,000 distinct CDR3 sequences, with 2% to 2.5% in the top ten. Germline V CDR1 and CDR2: MNHEY, SMNVEV (reference sequence). This CDR3 is 15 amino acids long. Overall study results and limits: Twins with IBD had fewer clonotypes in common with others than healthy twins, particularly during disease activity. Patients with IBD had less TCRbeta diversity (inverse Simpson) than their healthy co-twins.

Sequencing was performed on blood. This clonotype was sampled from a human donor with ulcerative colitis or Crohn's disease, or a healthy co-twin of an affected twin (not recorded which). J is TRBJ2-1 and V is TRBV27; TCRdb gives TRBD2 as the D gene, but with no DNA this cannot be confirmed. Here the CDR3 reads CASSLRTSGSRGQFF.